A single count supports the clone carrying this TCR beta chain. Its antigen is not identified. This sample was included in a study of OX40 agonist ivuxolimab in advanced cancers. The overall study: Mean age about 60 years, range about 20 to 79; nearly 85% male.

Profiled with immunoSEQ multiplex PCR; TCRdb holds only in-frame clones, not every one. The repertoire holds approximately 77,000 clones, with around four fifths as singletons. Study-wide findings and caveats: It was also the case that some nonresponders had low normalized T-cell clonal expansion.

CDR1 is MNHEY, CDR2 SVGAGI, per germline. Losses at the gene ends were 7 bases for V and 11 bases for J; bases not matched to a gene: 13. The length of the CDR3 is 14 residues. The chain is built from TRBV6-5 and TRBJ1-4, with 7 positions matching TRBD1. This receptor was taken from an adult with an advanced solid tumor such as melanoma, head and neck, liver or kidney cancer. The sequencing here drew on CD4+ or CD8+ T cells sorted from blood, taken in a trial of the OX40 agonist ivuxolimab. CDR3 DNA: TGTGCCAGCACCGACGACAGGGCGATGGGGAAACTGTTTTTT. Amino acids: CASTDDRAMGKLFF.